What follows describes a single TCR beta chain. The V end lost 2 bases, the J end lost 3 bases, and 5 bases lay between the germline ends. Germline assignment: CDR1 LNHDA and CDR2 SQIVND (reference sequence). The CDR3 runs to 13 residues. The data were taken from a study of blood T cell repertoires in COVID-19. For the study at large: Some COVID-19 samples were acute and others convalescent; all came from the United States, Italy and Spain. Nucleic acid was either cDNA or gDNA, and it came from T cells, B-cell-depleted T cells, or PBMCs.

In the authors' methods: Cell counts per sample came from amplifying reference gene primers. Assay: immunoSEQ multiplex PCR; the TCRdb copy retains only in-frame clones and omits some. V, J and clone size derive from that table, while D and trimming were established from the DNA sequence. This table has approximately 90,000 clones, less than 90% appearing once. The TCR originated in a man aged 55 to 69 with acute or convalescent COVID-19. This chain connects TRBV19 to TRBJ1-5; D not certain. The source material was peripheral blood. The CDR3 spells CASSIQYNQPQHF. DNA for the CDR3: TGTGCCAGTAGTATACAGTACAATCAGCCCCAGCATTTT.